The text below deals with one T cell receptor (beta chain). Antigen specificity is unknown. The data stem from a study of monozygotic twins with cystic fibrosis. Study as a whole: Approximately 2.8 micrograms of fragmented DNA underwent around 14 PCR cycles for library preparation. General observations from the study: V usage most resembled the co-twin in 13 of 16 pairs.

The assay was immunoSEQ multiplex PCR, and TCRdb's table has in-frame clones only and misses some. The sample yields about 21,000 clones, around 90% seen once. Germline-derived CDR1 and CDR2 are SGHKS and YYEKEE (reference sequence). CDR3 length: 16 residues. With 1 base removed from V and 3 bases from J, the gap between germline ends came to 17 bases. This TCR came from a girl aged 2-15 years with cystic fibrosis. V usage is TRBV5-5 and J usage is TRBJ2-7; D possibly corresponds to TRBD1 (6 bases). Input material: blood. CDR3 loop: CASSLSDSNLFYEQYF. The DNA of the CDR3 is TGTGCCAGCAGCTTGTCGGACAGCAACCTTTTCTACGAGCAGTACTTC.